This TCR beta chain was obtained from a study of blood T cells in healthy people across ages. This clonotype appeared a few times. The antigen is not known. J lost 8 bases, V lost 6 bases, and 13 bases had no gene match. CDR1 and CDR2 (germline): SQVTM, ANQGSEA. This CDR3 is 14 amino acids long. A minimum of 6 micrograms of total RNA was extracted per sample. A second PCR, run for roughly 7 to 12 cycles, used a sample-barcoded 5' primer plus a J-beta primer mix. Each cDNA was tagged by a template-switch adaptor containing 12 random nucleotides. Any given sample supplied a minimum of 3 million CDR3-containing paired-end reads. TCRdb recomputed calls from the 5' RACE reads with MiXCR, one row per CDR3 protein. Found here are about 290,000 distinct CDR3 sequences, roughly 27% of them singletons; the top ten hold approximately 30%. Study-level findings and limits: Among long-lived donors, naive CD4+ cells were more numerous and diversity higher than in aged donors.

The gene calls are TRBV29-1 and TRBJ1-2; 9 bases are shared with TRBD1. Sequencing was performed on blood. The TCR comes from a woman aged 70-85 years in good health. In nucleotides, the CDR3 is TGCAGCGTCGGGGCCTTTCCGGGACAGGGAGGCTACACCTTC. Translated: CSVGAFPGQGGYTF.